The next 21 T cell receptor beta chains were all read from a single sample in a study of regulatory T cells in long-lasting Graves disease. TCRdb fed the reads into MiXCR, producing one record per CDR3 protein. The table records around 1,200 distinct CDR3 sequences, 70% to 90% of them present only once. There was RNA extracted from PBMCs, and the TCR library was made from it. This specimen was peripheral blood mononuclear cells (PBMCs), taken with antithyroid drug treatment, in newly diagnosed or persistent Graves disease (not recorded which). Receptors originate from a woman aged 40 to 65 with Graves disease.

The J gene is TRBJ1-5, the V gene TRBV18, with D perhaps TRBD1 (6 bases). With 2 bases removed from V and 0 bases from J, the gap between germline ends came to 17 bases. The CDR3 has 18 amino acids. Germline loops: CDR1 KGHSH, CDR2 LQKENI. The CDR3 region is CASSPLGGGEYSNQPQHF. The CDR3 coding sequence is TGTGCCAGCTCACCATTGGGGGGGGGCGAATATAGCAATCAGCCCCAGCATTTT.

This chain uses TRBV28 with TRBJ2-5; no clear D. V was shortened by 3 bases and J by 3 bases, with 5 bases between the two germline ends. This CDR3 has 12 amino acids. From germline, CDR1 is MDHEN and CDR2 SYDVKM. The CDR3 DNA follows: TGTGCCAGCAGTTTCCCAAAAGAGACCCAGTACTTC. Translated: CASSFPKETQYF. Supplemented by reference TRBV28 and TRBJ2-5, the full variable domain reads DVKVTQSSRYLVKRTGEKVFLECVQDMDHENMFWYRQDPGLGLRLIYFSYDVKMKEKGDIPEGYSVSREKKERFSLILESASTNQTSMYLCASSFPKETQYFGPGTRLLVL.

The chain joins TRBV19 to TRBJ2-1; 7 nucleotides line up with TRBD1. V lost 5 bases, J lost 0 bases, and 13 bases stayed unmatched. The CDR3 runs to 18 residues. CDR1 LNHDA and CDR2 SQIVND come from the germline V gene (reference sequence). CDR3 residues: CASSPGTESYSSYNEQFF. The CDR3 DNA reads TGTGCCAGTAGTCCAGGGACAGAGAGCTACAGCTCCTACAATGAGCAGTTCTTC.

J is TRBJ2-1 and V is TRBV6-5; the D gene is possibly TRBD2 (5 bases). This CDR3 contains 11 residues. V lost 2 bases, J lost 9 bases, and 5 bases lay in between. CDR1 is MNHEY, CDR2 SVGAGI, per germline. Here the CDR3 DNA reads TGTGCCAGCAGTTACGGGAGTGAGCAGTTCTTC. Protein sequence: CASSYGSEQFF.

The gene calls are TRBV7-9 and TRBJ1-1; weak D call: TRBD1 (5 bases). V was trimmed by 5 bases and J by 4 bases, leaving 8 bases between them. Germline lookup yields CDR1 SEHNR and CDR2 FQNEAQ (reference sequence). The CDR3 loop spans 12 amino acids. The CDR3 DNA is TGTGCCAGCAGCCGGGACCGCACTGAAGCTTTCTTT. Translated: CASSRDRTEAFF.

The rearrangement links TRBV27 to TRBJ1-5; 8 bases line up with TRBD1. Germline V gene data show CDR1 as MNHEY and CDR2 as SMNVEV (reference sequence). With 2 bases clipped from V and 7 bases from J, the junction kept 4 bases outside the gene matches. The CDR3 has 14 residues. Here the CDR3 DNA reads TGTGCCAGCAGTTTAAACAGGGGGAAGCAGCCCCAGCATTTT. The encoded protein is CASSLNRGKQPQHF.

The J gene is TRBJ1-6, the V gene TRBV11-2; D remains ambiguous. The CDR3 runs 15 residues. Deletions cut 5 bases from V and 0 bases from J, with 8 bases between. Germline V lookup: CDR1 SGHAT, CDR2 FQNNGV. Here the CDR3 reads CASSQRSSYNSPLHF. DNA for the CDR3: TGTGCCAGCAGCCAGAGGAGCTCCTATAATTCACCCCTCCACTTT.

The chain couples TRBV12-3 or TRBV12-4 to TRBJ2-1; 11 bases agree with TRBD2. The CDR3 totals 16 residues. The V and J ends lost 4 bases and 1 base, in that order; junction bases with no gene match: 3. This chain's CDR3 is CASSSLAGGSYNEQFF. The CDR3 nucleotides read TGTGCCAGCAGTTCCTTAGCGGGGGGGTCCTACAATGAGCAGTTCTTC.

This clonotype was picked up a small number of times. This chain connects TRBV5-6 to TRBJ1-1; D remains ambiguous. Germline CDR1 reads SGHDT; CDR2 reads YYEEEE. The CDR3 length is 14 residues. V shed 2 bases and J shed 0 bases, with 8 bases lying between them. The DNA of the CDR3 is TGTGCCAGCAGCTTCTTCGGGATGAACACTGAAGCTTTCTTT. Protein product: CASSFFGMNTEAFF.

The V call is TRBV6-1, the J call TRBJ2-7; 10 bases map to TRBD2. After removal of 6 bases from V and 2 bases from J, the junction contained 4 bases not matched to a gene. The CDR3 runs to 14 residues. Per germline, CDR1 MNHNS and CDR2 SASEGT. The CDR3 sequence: CASSPGLATYEQYF. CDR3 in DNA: TGTGCCAGCAGCCCGGGACTAGCGACCTACGAGCAGTACTTC.

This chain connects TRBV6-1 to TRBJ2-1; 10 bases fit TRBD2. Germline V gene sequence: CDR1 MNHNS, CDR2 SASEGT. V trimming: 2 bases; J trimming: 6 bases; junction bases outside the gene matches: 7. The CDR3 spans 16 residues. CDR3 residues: CASSESWLAGVNEQFF. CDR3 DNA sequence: TGTGCCAGCAGTGAATCGTGGCTAGCGGGGGTCAATGAGCAGTTCTTC.

The CDR3 DNA sequence: TGCAGCGGACACATTTACAATGAGCAGTTCTTC. Translation: CSGHIYNEQFF. The chain joins TRBV29-1 to TRBJ2-1; D unresolved. V was trimmed by 7 bases and J by 4 bases, leaving 8 bases between them. Germline V gene sequence: CDR1 SQVTM, CDR2 ANQGSEA. This CDR3 has 11 residues.

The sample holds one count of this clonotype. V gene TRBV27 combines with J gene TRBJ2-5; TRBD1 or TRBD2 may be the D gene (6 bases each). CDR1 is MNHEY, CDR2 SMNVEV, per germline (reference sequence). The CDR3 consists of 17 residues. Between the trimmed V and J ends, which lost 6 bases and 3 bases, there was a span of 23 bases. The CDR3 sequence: CASRKQGLLGVEETQYF. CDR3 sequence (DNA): TGTGCCAGCAGAAAACAGGGACTCCTCGGAGTTGAAGAGACCCAGTACTTC.

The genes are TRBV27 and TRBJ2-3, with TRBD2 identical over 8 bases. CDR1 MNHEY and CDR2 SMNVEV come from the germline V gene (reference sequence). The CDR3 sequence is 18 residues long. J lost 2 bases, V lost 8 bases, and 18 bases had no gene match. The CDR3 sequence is CASAKGKVAGTSTDTQYF. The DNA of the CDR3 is TGTGCCAGCGCGAAGGGGAAAGTAGCGGGGACATCCACAGATACGCAGTATTTT.

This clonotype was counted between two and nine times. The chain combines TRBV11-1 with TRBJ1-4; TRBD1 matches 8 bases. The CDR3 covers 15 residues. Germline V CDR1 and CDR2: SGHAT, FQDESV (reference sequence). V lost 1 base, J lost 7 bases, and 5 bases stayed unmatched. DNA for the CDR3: TGTGCCAGCAGCTTAGTCGACAGGGGACCTGAAAAACTGTTTTTT. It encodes CASSLVDRGPEKLFF.

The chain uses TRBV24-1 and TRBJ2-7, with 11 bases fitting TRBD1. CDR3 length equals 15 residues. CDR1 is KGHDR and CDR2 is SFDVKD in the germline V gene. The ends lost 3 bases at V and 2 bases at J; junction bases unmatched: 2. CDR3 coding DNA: TGTGCCACCAGTGATCCGGGACAGGGGGCCTACGAGCAGTACTTC. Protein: CATSDPGQGAYEQYF.

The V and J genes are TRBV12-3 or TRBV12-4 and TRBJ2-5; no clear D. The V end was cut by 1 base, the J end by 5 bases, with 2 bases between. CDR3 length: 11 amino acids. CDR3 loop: CASSLEETQYF. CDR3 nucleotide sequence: TGTGCCAGCAGTTTAGAGGAGACCCAGTACTTC.

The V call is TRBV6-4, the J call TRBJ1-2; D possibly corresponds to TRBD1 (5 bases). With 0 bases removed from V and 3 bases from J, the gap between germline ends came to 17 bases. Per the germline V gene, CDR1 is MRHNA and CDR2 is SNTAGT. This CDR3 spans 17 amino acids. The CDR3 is CASSDSSLEGRYYGYTF. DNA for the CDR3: TGTGCCAGCAGTGACTCGAGTCTGGAGGGGCGATACTATGGCTACACCTTC.

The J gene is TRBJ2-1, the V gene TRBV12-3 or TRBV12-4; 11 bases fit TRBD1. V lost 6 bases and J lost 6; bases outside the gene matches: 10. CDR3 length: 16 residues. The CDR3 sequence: CASRPGTGGFLNEQFF. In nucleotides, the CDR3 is TGTGCCAGCAGACCCGGGACAGGGGGTTTCCTCAATGAGCAGTTCTTC.

The CDR3 loop reads CASITGGESNQPQHF. For the CDR3, the DNA is TGTGCCAGCATCACAGGGGGGGAAAGCAATCAGCCCCAGCATTTT. The J gene is TRBJ1-5, the V gene TRBV28, with 8 bases that match TRBD1. This CDR3 has 15 amino acids. CDR1 MDHEN and CDR2 SYDVKM come from the germline V gene. Trimming at V came to 7 bases and at J to 1 base, leaving 6 bases not matched to a gene.

DNA of the CDR3: TGTGCCAGCAGAGAGAGCCACGCCAGGGGGCTGGGGACTGAAGCTTTCTTT. Residues: CASRESHARGLGTEAFF. The V call is TRBV11-1, the J call TRBJ1-1, with 8 bases identical to TRBD1. Germline CDR1 reads SGHAT; CDR2 reads FQDESV (reference sequence). V lost 6 bases, J lost 5 bases, and 17 bases stayed unmatched. The CDR3 is 17 amino acids.